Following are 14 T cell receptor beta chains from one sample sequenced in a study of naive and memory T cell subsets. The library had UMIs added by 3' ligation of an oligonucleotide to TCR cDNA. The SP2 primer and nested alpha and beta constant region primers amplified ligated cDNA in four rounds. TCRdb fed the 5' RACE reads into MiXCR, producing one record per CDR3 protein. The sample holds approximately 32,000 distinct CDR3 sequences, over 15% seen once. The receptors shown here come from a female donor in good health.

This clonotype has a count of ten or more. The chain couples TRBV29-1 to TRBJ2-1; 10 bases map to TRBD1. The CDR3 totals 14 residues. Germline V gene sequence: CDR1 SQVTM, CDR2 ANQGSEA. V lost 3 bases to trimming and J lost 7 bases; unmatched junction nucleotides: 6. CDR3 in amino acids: CSVDWTGGRNEQFF. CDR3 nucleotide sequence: TGCAGCGTTGATTGGACAGGGGGGAGGAATGAGCAGTTCTTC.

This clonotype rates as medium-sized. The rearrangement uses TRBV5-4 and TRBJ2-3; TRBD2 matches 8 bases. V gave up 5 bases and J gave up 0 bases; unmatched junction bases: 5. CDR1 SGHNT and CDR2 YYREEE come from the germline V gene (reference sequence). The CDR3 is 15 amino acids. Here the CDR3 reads CASSYSGASTDTQYF. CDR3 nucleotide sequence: TGTGCCAGCAGTTATAGCGGGGCAAGCACAGATACGCAGTATTTT.

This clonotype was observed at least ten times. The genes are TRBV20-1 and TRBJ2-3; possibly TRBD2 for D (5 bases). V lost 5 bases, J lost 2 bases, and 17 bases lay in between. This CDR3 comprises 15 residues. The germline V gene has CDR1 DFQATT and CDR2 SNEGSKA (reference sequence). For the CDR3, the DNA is TGCAGTGCTCCCCTCCGGGGAGCGGCCACAGATACGCAGTATTTT. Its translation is CSAPLRGAATDTQYF.

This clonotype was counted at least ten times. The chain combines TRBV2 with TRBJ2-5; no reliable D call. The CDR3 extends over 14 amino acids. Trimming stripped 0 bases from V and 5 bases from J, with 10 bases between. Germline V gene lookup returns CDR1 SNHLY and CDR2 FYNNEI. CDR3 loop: CASSEAADWETQYF. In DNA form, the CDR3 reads TGTGCCAGCAGTGAAGCGGCGGATTGGGAGACCCAGTACTTC.

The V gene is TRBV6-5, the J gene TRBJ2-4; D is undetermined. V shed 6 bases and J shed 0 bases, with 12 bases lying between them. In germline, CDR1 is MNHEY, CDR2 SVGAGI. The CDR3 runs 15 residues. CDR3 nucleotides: TGTGCCAGCAGCATTCATCCTCTAGCCAAAAACATTCAGTACTTC. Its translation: CASSIHPLAKNIQYF.

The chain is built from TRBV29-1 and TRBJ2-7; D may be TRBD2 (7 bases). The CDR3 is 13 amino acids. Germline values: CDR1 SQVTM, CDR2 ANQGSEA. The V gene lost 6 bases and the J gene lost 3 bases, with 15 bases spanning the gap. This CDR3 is CSVSPGGSYEQYF. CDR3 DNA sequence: TGCAGCGTCTCCCCGGGGGGCAGCTACGAGCAGTACTTC.

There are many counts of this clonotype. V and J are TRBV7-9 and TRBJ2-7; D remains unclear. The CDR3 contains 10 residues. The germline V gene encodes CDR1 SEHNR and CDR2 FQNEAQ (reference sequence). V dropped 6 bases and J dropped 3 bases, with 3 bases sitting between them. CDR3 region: CASSGYEQYF. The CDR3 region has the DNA TGTGCCAGCAGTGGCTACGAGCAGTACTTC.

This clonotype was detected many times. DNA for the CDR3: TGTGCCAGCAGCGAAAAGTGGTCAGATAGCAATCAGCCCCAGCATTTT. It codes for CASSEKWSDSNQPQHF. V gene TRBV6-1 combines with J gene TRBJ1-5, with D unresolved. Germline V gene sequence: CDR1 MNHNS, CDR2 SASEGT. The CDR3 is 16 amino acids. Trimming removed 6 bases at V and 0 bases at J, with 15 bases between.

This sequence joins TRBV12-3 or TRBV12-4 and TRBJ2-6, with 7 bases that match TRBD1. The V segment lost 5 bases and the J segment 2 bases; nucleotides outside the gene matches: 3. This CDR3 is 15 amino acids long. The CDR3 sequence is CASSVRGTGANVLTF. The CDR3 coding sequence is TGTGCCAGCAGTGTCAGGGGGACTGGGGCCAACGTCCTGACTTTC.

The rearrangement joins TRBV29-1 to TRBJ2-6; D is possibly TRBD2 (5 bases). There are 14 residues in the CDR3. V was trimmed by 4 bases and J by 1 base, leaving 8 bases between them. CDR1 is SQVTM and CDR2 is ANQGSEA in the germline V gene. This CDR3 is CSVAGISGANVLTF. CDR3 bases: TGCAGCGTTGCGGGGATTTCTGGGGCCAACGTCCTGACTTTC.

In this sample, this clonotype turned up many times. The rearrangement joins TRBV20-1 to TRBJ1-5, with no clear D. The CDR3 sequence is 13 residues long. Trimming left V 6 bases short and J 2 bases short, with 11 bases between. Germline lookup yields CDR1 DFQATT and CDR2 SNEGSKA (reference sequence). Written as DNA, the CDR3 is TGCAGTGCCAGCGTGGGAGGCAATCAGCCCCAGCATTTT. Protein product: CSASVGGNQPQHF.

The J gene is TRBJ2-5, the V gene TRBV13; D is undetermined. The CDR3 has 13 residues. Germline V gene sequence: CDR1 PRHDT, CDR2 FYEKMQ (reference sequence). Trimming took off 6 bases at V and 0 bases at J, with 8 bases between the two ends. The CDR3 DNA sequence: TGTGCCAGCAGGAGACTTGACCAAGAGACCCAGTACTTC. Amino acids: CASRRLDQETQYF.

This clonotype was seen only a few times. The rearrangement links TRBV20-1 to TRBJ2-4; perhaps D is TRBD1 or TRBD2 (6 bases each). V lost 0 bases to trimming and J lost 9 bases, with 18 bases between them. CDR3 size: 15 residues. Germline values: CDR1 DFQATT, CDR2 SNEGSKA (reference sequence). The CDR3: CSARDSDRGRGIQYF. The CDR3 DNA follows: TGCAGTGCTAGAGATTCAGATCGGGGGCGAGGCATTCAGTACTTC.

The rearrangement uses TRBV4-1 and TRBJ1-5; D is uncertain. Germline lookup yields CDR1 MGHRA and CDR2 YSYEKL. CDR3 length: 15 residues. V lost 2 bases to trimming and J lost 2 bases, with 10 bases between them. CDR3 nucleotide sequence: TGCGCCAGCAGCCAACCCGATAGTGGCAATCAGCCCCAGCATTTT. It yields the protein CASSQPDSGNQPQHF.